This entry features one TCR beta chain sequence. The CDR3 runs 15 residues. Germline lookup yields CDR1 KGHSH and CDR2 LQKENI. Trimming cost V 2 bases and J 4 bases; bases outside gene matches: 5. This entry is derived from a study of cytotoxic CD8 clonotypes in ibrutinib-treated CLL. Profiling relied on immunoSEQ multiplex PCR, and the TCRdb table lists in-frame clones only, not all of them. The sample contains 100,000 to 150,000 clones, 70% to 90% of which appear only once. This sequence originates from a human donor with chronic lymphocytic leukemia. V is TRBV18 and J is TRBJ1-5; 7 positions agree with TRBD1. The sample in question was PBMCs, obtained after 24 months of ibrutinib treatment. For the CDR3, the DNA is TGTGCCAGCTCACCAAGACAGGGACTTAATCAGCCCCAGCATTTT. Translation gives CASSPRQGLNQPQHF.